Below are 17 T cell receptor beta chains sequenced from a single sample in a study of identical twins. MiXCR, applied by TCRdb to the 5' RACE reads, yields one record per CDR3 protein. The data show roughly 710,000 distinct CDR3 sequences, 5.5% to 7.5% seen once. Specimen: naive T cells sorted from blood. The source is a man younger than 35 in good health.

This clonotype was counted between two and nine times. The chain uses TRBV14 and TRBJ2-1; D ambiguous. The germline V gene encodes CDR1 SGHDN and CDR2 FVKESK. This CDR3 is built from 15 residues. Trimming shortened V by 4 bases and J by 5 bases, and 15 bases separated the two germline ends. As DNA, the CDR3 is TGTGCCAGCAGCCGCACCGGGCCTTGGAACAATGAGCAGTTCTTC. Protein product: CASSRTGPWNNEQFF.

This clonotype was picked up a small number of times. The chain employs TRBV2 and TRBJ2-3, with 7 positions matching TRBD2. Trimming removed 7 bases from V and 0 bases from J; junction bases left unmatched: 7. The CDR3 has 15 amino acids. Germline V gene sequence: CDR1 SNHLY, CDR2 FYNNEI. CDR3 sequence reads: CASIRSGTSTDTQYF. For the CDR3, the DNA is TGTGCCAGCATTAGGAGCGGGACTAGCACAGATACGCAGTATTTT.

The table lists this clonotype with many counts. The chain carries TRBV5-1 and TRBJ1-1; D possibly corresponds to TRBD1 (6 bases). The CDR3 runs 16 residues. The V gene lost 4 bases and the J gene lost 0 bases, with 16 bases spanning the gap. Germline V CDR1 and CDR2: SGHRS, YFSETQ. CDR3 DNA sequence: TGCGCCAGCAGCCCTCGGGGGGGCCCCCTGAACACTGAAGCTTTCTTT. Amino acids: CASSPRGGPLNTEAFF.

This clonotype was recorded many times. The CDR3 loop is CSARGRVEGETQYF. The CDR3 DNA follows: TGCAGTGCTAGAGGTCGGGTAGAAGGAGAGACCCAGTACTTC. This chain joins TRBV20-1 and TRBJ2-5, with unresolved D. V shed 1 base and J shed 4 bases, with 13 bases lying between them. This CDR3 is built from 14 residues. Germline values: CDR1 DFQATT, CDR2 SNEGSKA (reference sequence).

This clonotype was seen repeatedly, ten times or more. The chain employs TRBV5-6 and TRBJ1-1; TRBD1 agrees at 8 bases. V shed 2 bases and J 7 bases; nucleotides not matched to a gene: 4. Germline-derived CDR1 and CDR2 are SGHDT and YYEEEE. This CDR3 has 13 amino acids. CDR3 residues: CASSFSGGGEAFF. CDR3 DNA: TGTGCCAGCAGCTTCTCAGGGGGCGGTGAAGCTTTCTTT.

This chain joins TRBV20-1 and TRBJ2-1, with D possibly matching TRBD1 (6 bases). CDR1 and CDR2 from the germline V gene are DFQATT and SNEGSKA (reference sequence). Trimming shortened V by 6 bases and J by 7 bases, and 13 bases separated the two germline ends. The CDR3 length is 12 residues. The CDR3 nucleotides are TGCAGTGCCCCGGTACAGGGAAATGAGCAGTTCTTC. This codes for CSAPVQGNEQFF.

The table lists this clonotype with a few counts. The chain links TRBV30 to TRBJ2-3; 11 bases align to TRBD2. The CDR3 contains 13 residues. The junction had 3 bases not matched to a gene; V was cut back by 6 bases and J by 4 bases. Germline CDR1 and CDR2: GTSNPN and SVGIG (reference sequence). The CDR3 here is CACVAGGADTQYF. CDR3 nucleotide sequence: TGTGCCTGTGTAGCGGGAGGGGCAGATACGCAGTATTTT.

The chain couples TRBV5-1 to TRBJ2-3; either TRBD1 or TRBD2 may fit D (5 bases each). The CDR3 spans 15 residues. With 4 bases removed from V and 1 base from J, the gap between germline ends came to 13 bases. Looked up from germline, CDR1 is SGHRS and CDR2 is YFSETQ. The CDR3 DNA reads TGCGCCAGCAGCACGGGGCAACCAGGCACAGATACGCAGTATTTT. It encodes CASSTGQPGTDTQYF.

The V and J genes are TRBV14 and TRBJ2-3; D assignment may be TRBD1 or TRBD2 (5 bases each). Germline V CDR1 and CDR2: SGHDN, FVKESK. V gave up 1 base and J gave up 2 bases, with 13 bases separating them. The CDR3 has 16 amino acids. CDR3 in amino acids: CASSQVTGAYTDTQYF. The CDR3 nucleotides read TGTGCCAGCAGCCAAGTCACCGGGGCCTACACAGATACGCAGTATTTT.

This clonotype was detected many times. The rearrangement links TRBV6-1 to TRBJ2-1, with unresolved D. The CDR3 consists of 14 residues. CDR1 and CDR2 from the germline V gene are MNHNS and SASEGT. V was pared by 3 bases and J by 8 bases, with 14 bases between. In DNA form, the CDR3 reads TGTGCCAGCAGTGATCTGTTTCTGAGCCATGAGCAGTTCTTC. As protein: CASSDLFLSHEQFF.

This clonotype came up many times. The V and J genes are TRBV12-3 or TRBV12-4 and TRBJ2-6; 9 nucleotides match TRBD1. CDR3 length: 18 amino acids. V gave up 10 bases and J gave up 0 bases; unmatched junction bases: 13. As DNA, the CDR3 is TGTGCCATCATGCGCGCGGGGGACAGGGCCTCTGGGGCCAACGTCCTGACTTTC. Translating gives CAIMRAGDRASGANVLTF.

This clonotype was observed at least ten times. The chain employs TRBV12-3 or TRBV12-4 and TRBJ2-7; D perhaps matches TRBD1 (5 bases). V gave up 5 bases and J gave up 1 base, with 9 bases separating them. CDR3 length equals 13 residues. For the CDR3, the DNA is TGTGCCAGCAGTGTACCAGGGTCCTACGAGCAGTACTTC. It translates to CASSVPGSYEQYF.

There are a few counts of this clonotype. V usage is TRBV5-1 and J usage is TRBJ2-2, with D possibly TRBD1 on 5 matching bases. CDR3 length equals 15 residues. From germline, CDR1 is SGHRS and CDR2 YFSETQ. V was clipped by 5 bases and J by 4 bases, with 15 bases between them. The CDR3 is CASSVPGSVTGELFF. The CDR3 coding sequence is TGCGCCAGCAGTGTACCAGGGTCGGTCACCGGGGAGCTGTTTTTT. The full variable domain, with the rest looked up from reference TRBV5-1 and TRBJ2-2, is KAGVTQTPRYLIKTRGQQVTLSCSPISGHRSVSWYQQTPGQGLQFLFEYFSETQRNKGNFPGRFSGRQFSNSRSEMNVSTLELGDSALYLCASSVPGSVTGELFFGEGSRLTVL.

This clonotype was found many times. The chain has TRBV15 and TRBJ2-1; D is uncertain. Germline assignment: CDR1 LNHNV and CDR2 YYDKDF (reference sequence). V lost 3 bases, J lost 0 bases, and 6 bases lay in between. CDR3 length equals 14 residues. Here the CDR3 reads CATSSVSSYNEQFF. DNA for the CDR3: TGTGCCACCAGCAGTGTGAGCTCCTACAATGAGCAGTTCTTC.

This clonotype was recorded at least ten times. The J gene is TRBJ2-5, the V gene TRBV12-3 or TRBV12-4, with D tentatively TRBD2 (6 bases). V was pared by 3 bases and J by 4 bases, with 12 bases between. The CDR3 has 14 amino acids. As DNA, the CDR3 is TGTGCCAGCAGTTTGCAGGAGGGCGGAGAGACCCAGTACTTC. Its translation: CASSLQEGGETQYF.

As to this clonotype: Just one base apart from a much larger clone, this may be a read error. The chain uses TRBV5-1 and TRBJ2-5, with TRBD2 matching over 14 bases. Germline V CDR1 and CDR2: SGHRS, YFSETQ. CDR3 length equals 15 residues. CDR3 in DNA: TGCGCCAGCAGCAAGGGGACTAGCGGGAGTGAGACCCAGCACTTC. It translates to CASSKGTSGSETQHF. The full variable domain, with the rest looked up from reference TRBV5-1 and TRBJ2-5, is KAGVTQTPRYLIKTRGQQVTLSCSPISGHRSVSWYQQTPGQGLQFLFEYFSETQRNKGNFPGRFSGRQFSNSRSEMNVSTLELGDSALYLCASSKGTSGSETQHFGPGTRLLVL.

This clonotype was recorded a few times. This chain uses TRBV12-3 or TRBV12-4 with TRBJ1-1; D might be TRBD1 (6 bases). Trimming cost V 6 bases and J 6 bases, with 17 bases left between them. The CDR3 consists of 14 residues. This CDR3 is CASRLNAGVPEAFF. The CDR3 bases are TGTGCCAGCAGATTGAATGCAGGGGTACCTGAAGCTTTCTTT.